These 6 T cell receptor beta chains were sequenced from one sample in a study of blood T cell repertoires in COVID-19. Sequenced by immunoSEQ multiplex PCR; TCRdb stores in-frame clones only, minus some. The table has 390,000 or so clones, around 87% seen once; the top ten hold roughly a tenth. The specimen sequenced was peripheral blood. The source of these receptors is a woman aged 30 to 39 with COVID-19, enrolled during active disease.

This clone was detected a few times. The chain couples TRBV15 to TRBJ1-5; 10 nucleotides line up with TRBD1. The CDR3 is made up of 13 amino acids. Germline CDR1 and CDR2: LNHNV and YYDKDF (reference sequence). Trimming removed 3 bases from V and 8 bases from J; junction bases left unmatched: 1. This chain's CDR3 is CATSRDRGKPQHF. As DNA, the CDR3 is TGTGCCACCAGCAGGGACAGGGGGAAGCCCCAGCATTTT.

In DNA, the CDR3 is TGTGCCAGCAGCTTGCGACTAGCGGGAGACACAGATACGCAGTATTTT. As protein: CASSLRLAGDTDTQYF. This rearrangement joins TRBV11-2 to TRBJ2-3, with TRBD2 identical over 12 bases. This CDR3 is built from 16 residues. CDR1 SGHAT and CDR2 FQNNGV come from the germline V gene. V shed 3 bases, J shed 2 bases, and the junction held 3 bases outside the gene matches. Full variable domain (remainder filled in from reference TRBV11-2 and TRBJ2-3): EAGVAQSPRYKIIEKRQSVAFWCNPISGHATLYWYQQILGQGPKLLIQFQNNGVVDDSQLPKDRFSAERLKGVDSTLKIQPAKLEDSAVYLCASSLRLAGDTDTQYFGPGTRLTVL.

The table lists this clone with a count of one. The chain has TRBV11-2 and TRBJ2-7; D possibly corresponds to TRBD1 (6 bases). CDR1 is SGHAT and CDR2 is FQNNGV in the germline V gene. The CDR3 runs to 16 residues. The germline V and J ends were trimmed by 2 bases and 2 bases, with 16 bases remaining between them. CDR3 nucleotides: TGTGCCAGCAGCTTAATGGGGGCGGCAGGGCCCTACGAGCAGTACTTC. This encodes CASSLMGAAGPYEQYF.

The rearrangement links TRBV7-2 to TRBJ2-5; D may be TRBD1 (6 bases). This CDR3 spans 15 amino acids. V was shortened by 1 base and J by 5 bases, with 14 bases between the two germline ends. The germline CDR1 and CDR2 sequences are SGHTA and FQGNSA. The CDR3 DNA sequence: TGTGCCAGCAGCTTAGTAGGCCTTAGGGGGGAGACCCAGTACTTC. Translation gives CASSLVGLRGETQYF.

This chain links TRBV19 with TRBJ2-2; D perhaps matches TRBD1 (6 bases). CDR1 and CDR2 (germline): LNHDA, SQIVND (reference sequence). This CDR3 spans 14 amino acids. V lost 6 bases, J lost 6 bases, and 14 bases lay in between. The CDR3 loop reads CASRLRTVAGELFF. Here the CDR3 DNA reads TGTGCCAGTAGGCTCAGGACAGTCGCCGGGGAGCTGTTTTTT.

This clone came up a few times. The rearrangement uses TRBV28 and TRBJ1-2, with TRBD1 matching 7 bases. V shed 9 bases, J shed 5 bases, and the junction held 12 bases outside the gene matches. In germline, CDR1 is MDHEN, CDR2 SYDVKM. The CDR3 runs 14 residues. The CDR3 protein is CASGTVPPNYGYTF. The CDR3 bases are TGTGCCAGTGGGACAGTTCCGCCGAATTATGGCTACACCTTC.